These 7 T cell receptor beta chains originate from one sample sequenced in a study of blood T cell repertoires in COVID-19. Using immunoSEQ multiplex PCR, the repertoire was profiled, and TCRdb retains in-frame clones only, with some absent. The sample includes 490,000 or so clones, roughly 90% of them seen just once. Input material: PBMCs or T cells enriched from blood (not recorded which). Every receptor here comes from a woman between 35 and 50 years old who had recovered from COVID-19.

This rearrangement joins TRBV6-2 or TRBV6-3 to TRBJ2-2; D perhaps matches TRBD2 (6 bases). The CDR3 is made up of 15 amino acids. Germline V gene sequence: CDR1 MNHEY, CDR2 SVGEGT. V shed 2 bases and J shed 4 bases, with 11 bases lying between them. The CDR3 loop reads CASSYGGAGTGELFF. DNA for the CDR3: TGTGCCAGCAGTTACGGCGGGGCCGGCACCGGGGAGCTGTTTTTT.

The CDR3 nucleotides read TGTGCCAGCTCACCCTTGAGACTAGCGGGGGGTCGGGAGGAGCAGTACTTC. This translates into CASSPLRLAGGREEQYF. The gene calls are TRBV18 and TRBJ2-7, with 13 positions matching TRBD2. Per germline, CDR1 KGHSH and CDR2 LQKENI. The CDR3 loop spans 17 amino acids. Trimming removed 3 bases from V and 7 bases from J; junction bases left unmatched: 12.

The gene calls are TRBV5-4 and TRBJ2-2; the D gene is possibly TRBD2 (5 bases). This CDR3 has 16 residues. Trimming removed 1 base from V and 0 bases from J, with 10 bases in between. CDR1 and CDR2 (germline): SGHNT, YYREEE (reference sequence). The CDR3 DNA sequence: TGTGCCAGCAGCTTGTGGCCGGGATCGAACACCGGGGAGCTGTTTTTT. As protein: CASSLWPGSNTGELFF.

The V call is TRBV12-5, the J call TRBJ2-7; no firm D call. Deletions cut 2 bases from V and 0 bases from J, with 11 bases between. CDR1 LGHNT and CDR2 FRNRAP come from the germline V gene. This CDR3 has 15 residues. The CDR3 spells CASGLPLGYSYEQYF. As DNA, the CDR3 is TGTGCTAGTGGTTTGCCCCTCGGTTACTCCTACGAGCAGTACTTC.

The gene calls are TRBV7-2 and TRBJ2-7; D may be TRBD1 (6 bases). Germline CDR1 reads SGHTA; CDR2 reads FQGNSA. The V and J ends lost 1 base and 7 bases respectively, with 14 bases between them. This CDR3 comprises 14 residues. The CDR3 DNA is TGTGCCAGCAGCTTAGGCCGCCGTACAGGGGAGCAGTACTTC. It specifies CASSLGRRTGEQYF.

Here the CDR3 DNA reads TGTGCCAGCAGCCGGATGTCAACAGCGGGAGGGCCGGGGAATGAGCAGTTCTTC. This encodes CASSRMSTAGGPGNEQFF. This chain uses TRBV3-1 (or the pseudogene TRBV3-2) with TRBJ2-1; 10 bases match TRBD2. From germline, CDR1 is LGHDT and CDR2 YNNKEL (reference sequence). V lost 4 bases, J lost 7 bases, and 16 bases stayed unmatched. There are 18 residues in the CDR3.

V and J are TRBV2 and TRBJ2-7, with a tentative D call TRBD2 (6 bases). Germline-derived CDR1 and CDR2 are SNHLY and FYNNEI. Deletions cut 4 bases from V and 7 bases from J, with 11 bases between. The CDR3 runs 12 residues. CDR3 in amino acids: CASSGSGGEQYF. The CDR3 bases are TGTGCCAGCAGTGGATCCGGAGGGGAGCAGTACTTC.